This T cell receptor (beta chain) was captured by sequencing in a study of CD8 T cells in cerebrospinal fluid in Alzheimer's disease. Study findings and constraints: EBV-specific clones showed no enrichment in Alzheimer's patients and were not the top expanded clones. Expanded clones of at least 3% were commoner in Alzheimer's patients than healthy subjects.

After re-calling the 10x single-cell sequencing reads, TCRdb lists one entry per CDR3 protein, DNA absent. This table holds 1,500 to 2,000 distinct CDR3 sequences. CDR3 length: 14 amino acids. Per the germline V gene, CDR1 is SNHLY and CDR2 is FYNNEI. A remark on this clonotype: Its antigen is still unknown.

This TCR was sampled from a human donor in good health. The specimen sequenced was cerebrospinal fluid. The rearrangement links TRBV2 to TRBJ1-6; TCRdb's D call, TRBD1, is unchecked because there is no DNA. The CDR3: CAAAWDSLNSPLHF.